This T cell receptor (beta chain) was identified during a study of Graves' ophthalmopathy and Graves' hyperthyroidism. Germline CDR1 and CDR2: SEHNR and FQNEAQ (reference sequence). V was trimmed by 3 bases and J by 6 bases, leaving 11 bases between them. This CDR3 has 14 residues. RNA transcripts provided the template for amplifying TCR beta CDR3 regions. HTBI primers served in a first-round RT-PCR, which a second-round multiplex PCR followed. Using its own MiXCR run on the multiplex PCR reads, TCRdb lists one record per CDR3 protein. The sample lists about 740,000 distinct CDR3 sequences, around 40% occurring once. This clonotype was seen at least ten times.

This TCR was recovered from an adult man with Graves' ophthalmopathy. The sample comprised peripheral blood. The chain combines TRBV7-9 with TRBJ1-4; perhaps TRBD1 as D (6 bases). This CDR3 is CASSFGGGHEKLFF. The CDR3 bases are TGTGCCAGCAGCTTCGGGGGCGGGCATGAAAAACTGTTTTTT.